The 20 T cell receptor beta chains presented below share a single source sample, sequenced in a study of somatic mutations in cytotoxic T cells in rheumatoid arthritis. Only in-frame clones appear in the TCRdb table, and some are missing; sequencing was by immunoSEQ multiplex PCR. The sample shows around 20,000 clones, 81% of them seen only once. Material: CD8+ T cells sorted from blood. These receptors were taken from an adult with rheumatoid arthritis.

The gene calls are TRBV4-2 and TRBJ2-1; 8 bases agree with TRBD2. Trimming at V came to 0 bases and at J to 6 bases, leaving 7 bases not matched to a gene. The CDR3 contains 16 residues. CDR1 is LGHNA and CDR2 is YNFKEQ in the germline V gene. Written as DNA, the CDR3 is TGTGCCAGCAGCCAAGAAGAGGGGACTAGTAGCAATGAGCAGTTCTTC. Translated, it gives CASSQEEGTSSNEQFF.

V and J are TRBV10-3 and TRBJ2-7; TRBD2 might be the D (6 bases). With 8 bases removed from V and 3 bases from J, the gap between germline ends came to 17 bases. The CDR3 has 14 residues. Per germline, CDR1 ENHRY and CDR2 SYGVKD. This CDR3 reads CAIGSGTPNYEQYF. The CDR3 DNA follows: TGTGCCATCGGGTCCGGGACTCCCAACTACGAGCAGTACTTC.

This clone was observed a few times. The chain employs TRBV4-1 and TRBJ1-2; TRBD1 might be the D (5 bases). The germline V gene encodes CDR1 MGHRA and CDR2 YSYEKL. Trimming stripped 4 bases from V and 4 bases from J, with 13 bases between. This CDR3 has 14 residues. In DNA form, the CDR3 reads TGCGCCAGCAGCCCAGGTCAGGGAGTCTATGGCTACACCTTC. Protein product: CASSPGQGVYGYTF.

The chain recombines TRBV9 with TRBJ2-3; D unresolved. The germline gives CDR1 SGDLS, CDR2 YYNGEE. The CDR3 length is 13 residues. The V end was cut by 0 bases, the J end by 2 bases, with 4 bases between. The CDR3 region is CASSVAATDTQYF. In DNA, the CDR3 is TGTGCCAGCAGCGTAGCCGCCACAGATACGCAGTATTTT.

The chain has TRBV14 and TRBJ2-3, with 11 nucleotides matching TRBD2. Trimming cost V 2 bases and J 5 bases; bases outside gene matches: 24. Germline V gives CDR1 SGHDN, CDR2 FVKESK. This CDR3 has 22 residues. The CDR3 sequence is CASSQRGHRDTGLAGWGDTQYF. In DNA, the CDR3 is TGTGCCAGCAGCCAAAGGGGGCATCGTGACACTGGACTAGCGGGCTGGGGAGATACGCAGTATTTT.

The J gene is TRBJ2-7, the V gene TRBV29-1, with unresolved D. V lost 0 bases and J lost 2, with 20 bases in between. Germline values: CDR1 SQVTM, CDR2 ANQGSEA. The CDR3 consists of 17 residues. The DNA of the CDR3 is TGCAGCGTTGAAGAATGGGTAACTGGTCGTAGGGCCTACGAGCAGTACTTC. Encoded protein: CSVEEWVTGRRAYEQYF.

The rearrangement links TRBV27 to TRBJ1-2, with 10 bases aligning to TRBD1. Per germline, CDR1 MNHEY and CDR2 SMNVEV (reference sequence). The CDR3 sequence is 18 residues long. The J segment lost 3 bases and the V segment lost 0 bases, leaving 10 bases of the junction unmatched. CDR3 bases: TGTGCCAGCAGTTTATCGGTGGGACAGGGGACTTCCTACTATGGCTACACCTTC. It yields the protein CASSLSVGQGTSYYGYTF.

This clone was seen a few times. The chain is built from TRBV6-6 and TRBJ1-5; 10 nucleotides agree with TRBD1. The germline CDR1 and CDR2 sequences are MNHNY and SVGAGI (reference sequence). The CDR3 is 16 residues long. J lost 5 bases, V lost 4 bases, and 8 bases had no gene match. The CDR3 DNA follows: TGTGCCAGCAGTTTCCCGGGACAGGGGTTCCATCAGCCCCAGCATTTT. Amino acid sequence: CASSFPGQGFHQPQHF.

V is TRBV6-4 and J is TRBJ2-7; D is possibly TRBD1 (5 bases). V gave up 4 bases and J gave up 5 bases, with 18 bases separating them. The CDR3 spans 15 residues. Looked up from germline, CDR1 is MRHNA and CDR2 is SNTAGT. The CDR3 DNA sequence: TGTGCCAGCAGTGTACGCCCCCAGGGTCGGGACGAGCAGTACTTC. As protein: CASSVRPQGRDEQYF.

The chain employs TRBV29-1 and TRBJ1-5, with D perhaps matching TRBD1 (5 bases). Germline values: CDR1 SQVTM, CDR2 ANQGSEA. The CDR3 is 14 residues long. Trimming took 4 bases from V and 0 from J, leaving 10 bases between them. CDR3 DNA sequence: TGCAGCGTTGTTCCGGGGGATAGCAATCAGCCCCAGCATTTT. Translating gives CSVVPGDSNQPQHF.

V usage is TRBV5-5 and J usage is TRBJ2-7, with D possibly matching TRBD1 (5 bases). Germline CDR1 and CDR2: SGHKS and YYEKEE (reference sequence). Trimming cost V 4 bases and J 6 bases, with 8 bases left between them. The CDR3 covers 11 residues. CDR3 DNA sequence: TGTGCCAGCAGCCCAGGGATCGAGCAGTACTTC. This encodes CASSPGIEQYF.

This rearrangement joins TRBV19 to TRBJ2-7; the match to TRBD1 covers 12 bases. Germline V CDR1 and CDR2: LNHDA, SQIVND (reference sequence). V shed 9 bases and J 7 bases; nucleotides not matched to a gene: 13. The CDR3 totals 15 residues. The CDR3, as DNA: TGTGCCAGCGCCCGCGGGGGACAGGGGGCCCGGGAGCAGTACTTC. Its translation is CASARGGQGAREQYF.

The chain has TRBV4-3 and TRBJ2-2; D is uncertain. CDR3 length equals 14 residues. V was shortened by 5 bases and J by 1 base, with 8 bases between the two germline ends. CDR1 LGHNA and CDR2 YSLEER come from the germline V gene. The CDR3 sequence: CASSNTVNTGELFF. CDR3 DNA: TGCGCCAGCAGCAACACAGTGAACACCGGGGAGCTGTTTTTT.

This clone was detected a few times. V gene TRBV4-1 combines with J gene TRBJ2-1; 11 nucleotides line up with TRBD1. This CDR3 has 18 residues. Germline CDR1 reads MGHRA; CDR2 reads YSYEKL. J was trimmed by 5 bases and V by 3 bases; bases with no gene match: 12. The CDR3 spells CASSQGTGGNLAHNEQFF. The CDR3 region has the DNA TGCGCCAGCAGCCAGGGGACAGGGGGGAATTTAGCGCACAATGAGCAGTTCTTC.

This chain uses TRBV7-9 with TRBJ1-2; D gene unclear. V lost 0 bases to trimming and J lost 6 bases, with 5 bases between them. This CDR3 comprises 12 residues. CDR1 and CDR2 (germline): SEHNR, FQNEAQ (reference sequence). CDR3 in amino acids: CASSLAIHGYTF. The DNA of the CDR3 is TGTGCCAGCAGCTTAGCCATCCATGGCTACACCTTC.

The rearrangement links TRBV18 to TRBJ2-2, with a tentative D call TRBD2 (5 bases). The V gene lost 0 bases and the J gene lost 7 bases, with 15 bases spanning the gap. From germline, CDR1 is KGHSH and CDR2 LQKENI. CDR3 length equals 16 residues. The CDR3 nucleotides read TGTGCCAGCTCACCACCGCTGAGGGCCAGCGACGGGGAGCTGTTTTTT. This encodes CASSPPLRASDGELFF. The variable domain in full, completed from reference TRBV18 and TRBJ2-2, reads NAGVMQNPRHLVRRRGQEARLRCSPMKGHSHVYWYRQLPEEGLKFMVYLQKENIIDESGMPKERFSAEFPKEGPSILRIQQVVRGDSAAYFCASSPPLRASDGELFFGEGSRLTVL.

This clone was detected a few times. The rearrangement links TRBV7-6 to TRBJ2-2; TRBD1 is a possible D gene (8 bases). This CDR3 is built from 17 residues. V was cut by 1 base and J by 3 bases, with 15 bases left in between. Germline V gene data show CDR1 as SGHVS and CDR2 as FNYEAQ. The CDR3 spells CASSLGRTGRDTGELFF. CDR3 nucleotide sequence: TGTGCCAGCAGCTTAGGACGGACAGGGAGGGACACCGGGGAGCTGTTTTTT.

V is TRBV12-2 and J is TRBJ1-1. TRBV12-2 is noted as a pseudogene. CDR3 length: 14 residues. The CDR3 here is CASRLFFLNTEAFF. The CDR3 bases are TGTGCAAGTCGCTTATTTTTCCTGAACACTGAAGCTTTCTTT.

This sequence joins TRBV30 and TRBJ1-1, with 8 nucleotides matching TRBD1. The CDR3 consists of 12 residues. Germline loops: CDR1 GTSNPN, CDR2 SVGIG (reference sequence). J gave up 2 bases and V 7 bases, and 3 bases lay outside the gene matches. The CDR3 sequence: CASDRGNTEAFF. The DNA for the CDR3 is TGTGCCTCAGACAGGGGAAACACTGAAGCTTTCTTT. Supplemented by reference TRBV30 and TRBJ1-1, the full variable domain reads SQTIHQWPATLVQPVGSPLSLECTVEGTSNPNLYWYRQAAGRGLQLLFYSVGIGQISSEVPQNLSASRPQDRQFILSSKKLLLSDSGFYLCASDRGNTEAFFGQGTRLTVV.

This chain uses TRBV4-3 with TRBJ1-1, with unresolved D. The ends were cut back, 0 bases at V and 0 bases at J, with 8 bases in the middle. The CDR3 extends over 15 amino acids. Germline assignment: CDR1 LGHNA and CDR2 YSLEER. The CDR3 sequence is CASSQENRMNTEAFF. The DNA of the CDR3 is TGCGCCAGCAGCCAAGAAAACCGGATGAACACTGAAGCTTTCTTT.